This TCR beta chain derives from a study of OX40 agonist ivuxolimab in advanced cancers. This clone was seen a single time. Its antigen is still unknown. V lost 3 bases, J lost 0 bases, and 20 bases stayed unmatched. The CDR3 totals 21 residues. Germline CDR1 reads SGDLS; CDR2 reads YYNGEE. Whole-study findings and limits: Clonal expansion from baseline to week 6 occurred in both CD4+ and CD8+ T cells.

Repertoires were generated with immunoSEQ multiplex PCR, while TCRdb's copy carries only in-frame clones and drops some. This sample carries around 90,000 clones, around 90% of them seen once, and the ten largest clones take about 7.2%. The sequencing used CD4+ or CD8+ T cells sorted from blood, collected in a trial of the OX40 agonist ivuxolimab. This receptor was taken from an adult with an advanced solid tumor such as melanoma, head and neck, liver or kidney cancer. V usage is TRBV9 and J usage is TRBJ2-1; 8 nucleotides agree with TRBD2. The CDR3 sequence: CASSAPREGQSKLSSYNEQFF. The DNA for the CDR3 is TGTGCCAGCAGCGCTCCTCGGGAGGGCCAATCCAAACTTAGCTCCTACAATGAGCAGTTCTTC.